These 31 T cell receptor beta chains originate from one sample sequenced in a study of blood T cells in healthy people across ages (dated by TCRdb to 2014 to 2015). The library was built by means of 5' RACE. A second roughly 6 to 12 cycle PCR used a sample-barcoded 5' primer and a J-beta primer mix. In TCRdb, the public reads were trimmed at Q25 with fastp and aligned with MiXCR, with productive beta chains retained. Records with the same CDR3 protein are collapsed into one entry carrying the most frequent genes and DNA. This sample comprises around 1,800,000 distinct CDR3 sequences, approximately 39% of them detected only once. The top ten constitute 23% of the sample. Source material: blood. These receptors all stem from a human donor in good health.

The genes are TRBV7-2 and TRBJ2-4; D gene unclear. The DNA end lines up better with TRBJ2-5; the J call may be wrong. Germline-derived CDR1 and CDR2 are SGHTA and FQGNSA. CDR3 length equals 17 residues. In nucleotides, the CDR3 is TGTGCCAGCAGCTCTGAGAGCAGTGCTTACGGCCAAGAGACCCAGTACTTC. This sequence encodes CASSSESSAYGQETQYF.

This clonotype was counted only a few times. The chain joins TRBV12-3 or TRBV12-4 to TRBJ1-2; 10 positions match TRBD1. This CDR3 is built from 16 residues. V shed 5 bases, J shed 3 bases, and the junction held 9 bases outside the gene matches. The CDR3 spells CASSGGEDRGDYGYTF. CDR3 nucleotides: TGTGCCAGCAGTGGGGGTGAGGACAGGGGGGACTATGGCTACACCTTC.

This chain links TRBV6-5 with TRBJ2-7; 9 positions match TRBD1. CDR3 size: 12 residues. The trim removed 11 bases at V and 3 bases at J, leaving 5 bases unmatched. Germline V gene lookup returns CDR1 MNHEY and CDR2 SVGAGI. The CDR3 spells CASRTGVYEQYF. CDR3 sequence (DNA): TGTGCCTCCCGGACAGGGGTCTACGAGCAGTACTTC.

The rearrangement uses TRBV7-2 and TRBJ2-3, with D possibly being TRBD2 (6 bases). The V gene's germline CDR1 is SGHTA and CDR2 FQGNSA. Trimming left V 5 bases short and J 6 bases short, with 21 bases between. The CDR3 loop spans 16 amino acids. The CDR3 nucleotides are TGTGCCAGCAGCCGATTTCTGGGACTCCGAATGGATACGCAGTATTTT. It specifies CASSRFLGLRMDTQYF. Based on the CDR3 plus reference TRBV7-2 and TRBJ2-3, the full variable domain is GAGVSQSPSNKVTEKGKDVELRCDPISGHTALYWYRQSLGQGLEFLIYFQGNSAPDKSGLPSDRFSAERTGGSVSTLTIQRTQQEDSAVYLCASSRFLGLRMDTQYFGPGTRLTVL.

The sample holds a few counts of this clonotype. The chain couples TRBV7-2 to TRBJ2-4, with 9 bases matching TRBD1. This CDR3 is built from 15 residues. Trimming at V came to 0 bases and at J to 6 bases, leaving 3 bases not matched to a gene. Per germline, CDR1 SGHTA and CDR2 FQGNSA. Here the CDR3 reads CASSLATGGINIQYF. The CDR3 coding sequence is TGTGCCAGCAGCTTAGCGACAGGGGGTATAAACATTCAGTACTTC.

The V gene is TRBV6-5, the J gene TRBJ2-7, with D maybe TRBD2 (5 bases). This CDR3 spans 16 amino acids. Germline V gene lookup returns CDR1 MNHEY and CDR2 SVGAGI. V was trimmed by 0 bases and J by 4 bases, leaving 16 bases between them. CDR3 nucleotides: TGTGCCAGCAGTTACTCGTTCCATAACAGAGGGTACGAGCAGTACTTC. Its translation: CASSYSFHNRGYEQYF.

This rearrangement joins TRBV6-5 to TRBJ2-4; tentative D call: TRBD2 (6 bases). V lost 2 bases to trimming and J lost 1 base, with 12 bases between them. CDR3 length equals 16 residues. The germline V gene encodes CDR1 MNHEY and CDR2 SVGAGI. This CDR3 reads CASSYEAGRAKNIQYF. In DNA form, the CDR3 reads TGTGCCAGCAGTTACGAGGCGGGGCGGGCCAAAAACATTCAGTACTTC.

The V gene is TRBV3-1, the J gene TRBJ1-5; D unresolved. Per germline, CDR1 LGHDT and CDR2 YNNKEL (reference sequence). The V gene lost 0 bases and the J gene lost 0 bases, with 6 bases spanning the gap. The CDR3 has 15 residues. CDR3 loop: CASSQDAHSNQPQHF. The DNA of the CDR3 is TGTGCCAGCAGCCAAGATGCCCATAGCAATCAGCCCCAGCATTTT.

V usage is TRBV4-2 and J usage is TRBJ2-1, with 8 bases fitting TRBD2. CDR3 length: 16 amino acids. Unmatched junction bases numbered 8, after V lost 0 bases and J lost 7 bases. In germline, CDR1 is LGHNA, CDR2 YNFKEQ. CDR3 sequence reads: CASSQDGRGDINEQFF. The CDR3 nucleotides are TGTGCCAGCAGCCAAGATGGGCGGGGGGACATAAATGAGCAGTTCTTC.

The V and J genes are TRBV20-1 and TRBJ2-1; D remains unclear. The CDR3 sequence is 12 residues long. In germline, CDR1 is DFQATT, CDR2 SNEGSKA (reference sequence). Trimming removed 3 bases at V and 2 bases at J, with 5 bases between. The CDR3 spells CSAREPYNEQFF. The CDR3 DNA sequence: TGCAGTGCTAGGGAACCCTACAATGAGCAGTTCTTC.

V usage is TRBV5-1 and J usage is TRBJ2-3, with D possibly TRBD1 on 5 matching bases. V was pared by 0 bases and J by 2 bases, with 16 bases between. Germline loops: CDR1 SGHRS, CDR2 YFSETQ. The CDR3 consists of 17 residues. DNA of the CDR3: TGCGCCAGCAGCTTGGGTGGTGGGGCCGCTCCCACAGATACGCAGTATTTT. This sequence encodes CASSLGGGAAPTDTQYF.

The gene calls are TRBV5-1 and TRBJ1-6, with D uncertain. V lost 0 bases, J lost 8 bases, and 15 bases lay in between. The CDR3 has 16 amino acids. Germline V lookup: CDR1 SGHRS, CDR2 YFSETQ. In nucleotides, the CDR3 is TGCGCCAGCAGCTTGGATCCGGATTCCCGTTATTCACCCCTCCACTTT. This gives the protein CASSLDPDSRYSPLHF. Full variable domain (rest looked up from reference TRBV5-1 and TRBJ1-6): KAGVTQTPRYLIKTRGQQVTLSCSPISGHRSVSWYQQTPGQGLQFLFEYFSETQRNKGNFPGRFSGRQFSNSRSEMNVSTLELGDSALYLCASSLDPDSRYSPLHFGNGTRLTVT.

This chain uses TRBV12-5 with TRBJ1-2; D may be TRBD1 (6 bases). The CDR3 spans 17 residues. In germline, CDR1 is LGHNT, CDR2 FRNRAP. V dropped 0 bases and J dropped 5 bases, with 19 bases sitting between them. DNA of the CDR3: TGTGCTAGTGGTTTGGTAATACTAGGACAGCACGCTTATGGCTACACCTTC. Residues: CASGLVILGQHAYGYTF.

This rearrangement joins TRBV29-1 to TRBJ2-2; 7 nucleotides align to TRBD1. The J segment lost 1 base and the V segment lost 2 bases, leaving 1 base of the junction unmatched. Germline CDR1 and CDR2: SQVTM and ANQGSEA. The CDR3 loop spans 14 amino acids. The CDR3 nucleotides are TGCAGCGTTGAACAGGGGGTGAACACCGGGGAGCTGTTTTTT. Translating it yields CSVEQGVNTGELFF.

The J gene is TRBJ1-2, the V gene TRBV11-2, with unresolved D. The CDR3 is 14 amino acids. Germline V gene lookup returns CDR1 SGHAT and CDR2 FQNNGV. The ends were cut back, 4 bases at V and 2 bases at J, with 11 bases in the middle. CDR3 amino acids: CASSSRRSNYGYTF. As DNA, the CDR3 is TGTGCCAGCAGCTCCCGGCGTTCGAACTATGGCTACACCTTC.

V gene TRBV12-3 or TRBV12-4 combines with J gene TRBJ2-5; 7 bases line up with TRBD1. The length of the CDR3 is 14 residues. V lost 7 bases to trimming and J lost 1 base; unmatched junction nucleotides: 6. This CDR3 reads CASTPTGRQETQYF. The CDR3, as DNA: TGTGCCAGCACCCCGACAGGGCGCCAAGAGACCCAGTACTTC.

In DNA, the CDR3 is TGTGCCAGCAGCTCTGGTAAAGCCAAAAACATTCAGTACTTC. Its protein product is CASSSGKAKNIQYF. The genes are TRBV5-5 and TRBJ2-4; D not certain. With 3 bases removed from V and 0 bases from J, the gap between germline ends came to 7 bases. Germline CDR1 is SGHKS and CDR2 is YYEKEE (reference sequence). CDR3 length: 14 residues. The variable domain in full, with the rest retrieved from reference TRBV5-5 and TRBJ2-4, is DAGVTQSPTHLIKTRGQQVTLRCSPISGHKSVSWYQQVLGQGPQFIFQYYEKEERGRGNFPDRFSARQFPNYSSELNVNALLLGDSALYLCASSSGKAKNIQYFGAGTRLSVL.

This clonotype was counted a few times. In DNA, the CDR3 is TGTGCCAGCAGCCCCCGACCCCTAGCGGGGGGGCGGGGAAACGAGCAGTACTTC. This sequence encodes CASSPRPLAGGRGNEQYF. V gene TRBV7-6 combines with J gene TRBJ2-7, with 12 bases identical to TRBD2. CDR1 SGHVS and CDR2 FNYEAQ come from the germline V gene. V lost 5 bases and J lost 5; bases outside the gene matches: 16. The CDR3 runs to 18 residues.

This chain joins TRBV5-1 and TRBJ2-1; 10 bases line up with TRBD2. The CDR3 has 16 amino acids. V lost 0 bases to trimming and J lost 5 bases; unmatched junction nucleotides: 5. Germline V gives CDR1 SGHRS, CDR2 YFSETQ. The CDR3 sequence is CASSLGAGGRHNEQFF. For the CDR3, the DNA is TGCGCCAGCAGCTTGGGAGCGGGGGGGCGCCACAATGAGCAGTTCTTC.

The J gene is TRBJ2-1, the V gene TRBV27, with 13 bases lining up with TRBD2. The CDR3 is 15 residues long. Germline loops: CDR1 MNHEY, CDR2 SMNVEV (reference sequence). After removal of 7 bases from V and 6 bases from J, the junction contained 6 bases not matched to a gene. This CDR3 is CASTPGTSGTNEQFF. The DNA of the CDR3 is TGTGCCAGCACCCCTGGGACTAGCGGGACCAATGAGCAGTTCTTC.

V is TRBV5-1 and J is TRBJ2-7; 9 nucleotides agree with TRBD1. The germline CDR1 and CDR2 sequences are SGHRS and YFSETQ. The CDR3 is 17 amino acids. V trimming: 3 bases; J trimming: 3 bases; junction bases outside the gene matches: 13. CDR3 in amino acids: CASSSATGGILDYEQYF. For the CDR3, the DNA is TGCGCCAGCAGCTCGGCCACAGGGGGCATTCTGGACTACGAGCAGTACTTC.

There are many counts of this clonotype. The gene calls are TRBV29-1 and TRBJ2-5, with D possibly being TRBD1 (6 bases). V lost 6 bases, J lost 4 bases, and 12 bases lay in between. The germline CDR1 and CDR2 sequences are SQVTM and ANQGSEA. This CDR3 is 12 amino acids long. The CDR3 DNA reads TGCAGCGTCACAGGGTGGGGAGAGACCCAGTACTTC. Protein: CSVTGWGETQYF.

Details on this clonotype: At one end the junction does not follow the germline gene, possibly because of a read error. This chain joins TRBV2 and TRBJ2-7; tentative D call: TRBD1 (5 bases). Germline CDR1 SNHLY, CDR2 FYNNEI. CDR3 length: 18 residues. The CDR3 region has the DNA TGTGCCAGCAGCCCGATGGGGTACGGACACCCCCTGGGCTACGAACAGTACTTC. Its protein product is CASSPMGYGHPLGYEQYF.

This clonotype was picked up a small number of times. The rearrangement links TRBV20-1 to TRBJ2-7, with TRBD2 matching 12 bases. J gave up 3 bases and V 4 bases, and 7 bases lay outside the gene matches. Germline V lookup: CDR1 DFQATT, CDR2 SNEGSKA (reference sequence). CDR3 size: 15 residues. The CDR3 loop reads CSANRLAGDYYEQYF. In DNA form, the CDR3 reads TGCAGTGCTAACCGACTAGCGGGAGACTACTACGAGCAGTACTTC.

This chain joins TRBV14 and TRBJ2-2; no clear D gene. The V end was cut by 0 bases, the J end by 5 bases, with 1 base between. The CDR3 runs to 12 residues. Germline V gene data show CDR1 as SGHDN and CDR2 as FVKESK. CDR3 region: CASSQETGELFF. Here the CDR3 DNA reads TGTGCCAGCAGCCAAGAAACCGGGGAGCTGTTTTTT. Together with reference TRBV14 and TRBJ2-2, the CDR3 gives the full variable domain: EAGVTQFPSHSVIEKGQTVTLRCDPISGHDNLYWYRRVMGKEIKFLLHFVKESKQDESGMPNNRFLAERTGGTYSTLKVQPAELEDSGVYFCASSQETGELFFGEGSRLTVL.

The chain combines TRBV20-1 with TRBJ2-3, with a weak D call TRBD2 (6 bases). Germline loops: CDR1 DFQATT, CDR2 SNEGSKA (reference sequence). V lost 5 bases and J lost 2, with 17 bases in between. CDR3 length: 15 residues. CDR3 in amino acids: CSAPPGGIPTDTQYF. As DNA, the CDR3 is TGCAGTGCTCCACCCGGCGGGATTCCCACAGATACGCAGTATTTT.

CDR3 in amino acids: CASSITGGDEAFF. CDR3 DNA: TGTGCCAGCAGCATAACAGGGGGCGATGAAGCTTTCTTT. The chain recombines TRBV7-9 with TRBJ1-1; 9 bases fit TRBD1. The germline V gene encodes CDR1 SEHNR and CDR2 FQNEAQ (reference sequence). The trim removed 5 bases at V and 7 bases at J, leaving 5 bases unmatched. This CDR3 spans 13 amino acids.

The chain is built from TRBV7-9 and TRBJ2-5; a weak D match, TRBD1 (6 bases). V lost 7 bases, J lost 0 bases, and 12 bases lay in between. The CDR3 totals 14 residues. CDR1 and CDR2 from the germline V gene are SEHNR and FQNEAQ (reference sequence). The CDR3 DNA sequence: TGTGCCAGCACCAAGGGGGACAACCAAGAGACCCAGTACTTC. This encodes CASTKGDNQETQYF.

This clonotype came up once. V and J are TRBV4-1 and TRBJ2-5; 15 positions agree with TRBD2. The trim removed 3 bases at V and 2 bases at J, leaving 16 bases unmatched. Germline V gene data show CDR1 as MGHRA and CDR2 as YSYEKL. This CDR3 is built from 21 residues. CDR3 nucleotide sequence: TGCGCCAGCAGCCATTACCCCGGGACTAGCGGGGGGCTGTACTATCAAGAGACCCAGTACTTC. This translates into CASSHYPGTSGGLYYQETQYF.

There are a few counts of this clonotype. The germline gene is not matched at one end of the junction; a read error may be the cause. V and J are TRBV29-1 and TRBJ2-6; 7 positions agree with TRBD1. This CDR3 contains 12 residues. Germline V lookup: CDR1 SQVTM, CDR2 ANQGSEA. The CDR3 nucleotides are TGCAGCGTTGATGTAGGGACAGACGTCCGGACTTTC. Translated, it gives CSVDVGTDVRTF.

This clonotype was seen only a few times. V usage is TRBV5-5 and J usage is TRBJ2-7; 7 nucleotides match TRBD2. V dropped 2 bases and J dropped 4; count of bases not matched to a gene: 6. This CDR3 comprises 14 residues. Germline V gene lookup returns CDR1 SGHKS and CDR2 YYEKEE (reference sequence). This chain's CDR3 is CASSLDLGGYEQYF. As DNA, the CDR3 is TGTGCCAGCAGCTTAGATTTGGGGGGGTACGAGCAGTACTTC.